This T cell receptor (beta chain) was sequenced in a study of T cells in Graves' hyperthyroidism and ophthalmopathy. Ten or more counts support this clonotype. Germline lookup yields CDR1 MNHEY and CDR2 SVGAGI. The CDR3 has 13 residues. Trimming cost V 0 bases and J 2 bases, with 4 bases left between them. TCR beta CDR3 sequences were amplified from RNA transcripts. The TCR CDR3 first-round RT-PCR relied on the HTBI primer set. TCRdb fed the multiplex PCR reads into MiXCR, producing one record per CDR3 protein. The table records 280,000 or so distinct CDR3 sequences, less than 30% of them present only once.

The rearrangement joins TRBV6-5 to TRBJ2-5; D unresolved. Sequenced input: blood. The receptor comes from a man aged 40-49 years with Graves' hyperthyroidism that later progressed to Graves' ophthalmopathy. CDR3 sequence reads: CASSYSRQETQYF. CDR3 sequence (DNA): TGTGCCAGCAGTTACTCGCGGCAAGAGACCCAGTACTTC.